The clone carrying this T cell receptor beta chain was recorded once. The antigen is unknown. Profiling relied on immunoSEQ multiplex PCR, and the TCRdb table lists in-frame clones only, not all of them. The sample consists of approximately 4,900 clones, more than 70% of them appearing once. Per germline, CDR1 GTSNPN and CDR2 SVGIG (reference sequence). The V and J ends lost 2 bases and 3 bases respectively, with 11 bases between them. The CDR3 contains 14 residues. This specimen comes from a study of lymphopenia after photon versus proton radiotherapy. Study observations and caveats: Relative stability marked proton patients; photon patients lost diversity and naive cells.

The chain employs TRBV30 and TRBJ1-5, with D possibly TRBD1 on 6 matching bases. This specimen was peripheral blood, taken from a patient treated with photon-based radiotherapy. The receptor's source is an elderly man with cholangiocarcinoma. The CDR3 reads CAWSRDTNNQPQHF. The CDR3 DNA sequence: TGTGCCTGGAGTAGGGACACCAACAATCAGCCCCAGCATTTT.